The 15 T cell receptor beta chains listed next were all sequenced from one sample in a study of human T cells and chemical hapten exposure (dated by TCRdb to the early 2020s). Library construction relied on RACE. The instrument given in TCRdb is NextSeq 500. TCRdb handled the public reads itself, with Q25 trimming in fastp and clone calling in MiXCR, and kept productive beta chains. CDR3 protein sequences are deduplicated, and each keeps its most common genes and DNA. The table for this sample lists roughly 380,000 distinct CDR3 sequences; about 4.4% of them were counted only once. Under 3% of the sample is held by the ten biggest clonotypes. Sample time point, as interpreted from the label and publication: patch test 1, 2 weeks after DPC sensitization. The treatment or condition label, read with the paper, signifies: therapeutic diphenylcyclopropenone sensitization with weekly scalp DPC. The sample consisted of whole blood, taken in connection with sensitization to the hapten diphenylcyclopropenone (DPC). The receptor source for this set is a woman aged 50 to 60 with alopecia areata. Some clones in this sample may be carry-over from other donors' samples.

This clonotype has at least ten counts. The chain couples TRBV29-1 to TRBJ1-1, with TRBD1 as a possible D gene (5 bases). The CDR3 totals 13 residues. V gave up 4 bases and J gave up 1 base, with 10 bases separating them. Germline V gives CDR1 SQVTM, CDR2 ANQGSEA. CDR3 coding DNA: TGCAGCGTTGGACAGAAAGAGAACACTGAAGCTTTCTTT. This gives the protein CSVGQKENTEAFF.

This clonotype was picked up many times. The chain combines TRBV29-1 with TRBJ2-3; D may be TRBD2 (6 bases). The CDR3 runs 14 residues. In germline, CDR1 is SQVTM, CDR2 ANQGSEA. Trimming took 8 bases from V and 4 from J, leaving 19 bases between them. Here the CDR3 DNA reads TGCAGCCTCAACCCCGGGGAGGACCCAGATACGCAGTATTTT. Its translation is CSLNPGEDPDTQYF.

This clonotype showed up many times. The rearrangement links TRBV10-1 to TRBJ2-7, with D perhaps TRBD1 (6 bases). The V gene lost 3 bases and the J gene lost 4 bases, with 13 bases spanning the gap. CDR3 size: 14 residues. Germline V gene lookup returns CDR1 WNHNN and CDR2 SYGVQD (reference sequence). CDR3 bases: TGCGCCAGCAGTGAATCTGGGCAGGGGTACGAGCAGTACTTC. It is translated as CASSESGQGYEQYF.

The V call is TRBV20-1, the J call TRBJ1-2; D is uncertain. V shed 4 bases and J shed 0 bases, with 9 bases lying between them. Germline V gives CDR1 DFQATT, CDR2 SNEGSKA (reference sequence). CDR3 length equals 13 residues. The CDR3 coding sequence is TGCAGTGCTACCTTGCTGGCTAACTATGGCTACACCTTC. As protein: CSATLLANYGYTF.

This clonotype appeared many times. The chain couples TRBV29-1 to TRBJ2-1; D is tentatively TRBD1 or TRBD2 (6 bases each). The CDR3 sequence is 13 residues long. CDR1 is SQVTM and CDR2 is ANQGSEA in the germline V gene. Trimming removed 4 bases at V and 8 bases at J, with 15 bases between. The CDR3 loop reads CSVVGGSDYEQFF. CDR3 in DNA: TGCAGCGTTGTAGGGGGGAGTGACTATGAGCAGTTCTTC.

In DNA form, the CDR3 reads TGTGCCAGCAGCTACCGGGACAATCTTAATTCACCCCTCCACTTT. Translated, it gives CASSYRDNLNSPLHF. The chain combines TRBV7-2 with TRBJ1-6, with D possibly TRBD1 on 6 matching bases. The length of the CDR3 is 15 residues. The germline gives CDR1 SGHTA, CDR2 FQGNSA. With 4 bases removed from V and 6 bases from J, the gap between germline ends came to 13 bases.

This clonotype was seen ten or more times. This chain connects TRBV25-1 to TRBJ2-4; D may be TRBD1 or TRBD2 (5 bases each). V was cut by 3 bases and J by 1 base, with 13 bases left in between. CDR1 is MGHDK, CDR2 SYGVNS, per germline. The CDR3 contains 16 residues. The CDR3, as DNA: TGTGCCAGCAGTGAGGGGGTCGGCTGGGCCAAAAACATTCAGTACTTC. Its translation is CASSEGVGWAKNIQYF.

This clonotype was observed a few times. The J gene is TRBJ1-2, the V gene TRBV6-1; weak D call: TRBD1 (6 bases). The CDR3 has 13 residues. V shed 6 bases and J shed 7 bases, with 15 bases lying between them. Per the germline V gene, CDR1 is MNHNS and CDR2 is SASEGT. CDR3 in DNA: TGTGCCAGCAGCCATTTACAGGGCGGTGGCTACACCTTC. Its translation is CASSHLQGGGYTF.

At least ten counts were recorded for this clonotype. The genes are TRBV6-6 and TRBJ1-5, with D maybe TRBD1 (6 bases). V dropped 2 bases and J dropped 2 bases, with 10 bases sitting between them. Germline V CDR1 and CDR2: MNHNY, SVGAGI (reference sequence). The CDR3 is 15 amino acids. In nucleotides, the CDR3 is TGTGCCAGCAGTTACGGAGCAGGGGGCAATCAGCCCCAGCATTTT. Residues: CASSYGAGGNQPQHF.

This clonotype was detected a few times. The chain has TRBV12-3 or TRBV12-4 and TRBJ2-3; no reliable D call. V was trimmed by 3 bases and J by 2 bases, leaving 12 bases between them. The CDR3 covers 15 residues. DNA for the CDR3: TGTGCCAGCAGTTTGCGACTTGACCTCACAGATACGCAGTATTTT. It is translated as CASSLRLDLTDTQYF.

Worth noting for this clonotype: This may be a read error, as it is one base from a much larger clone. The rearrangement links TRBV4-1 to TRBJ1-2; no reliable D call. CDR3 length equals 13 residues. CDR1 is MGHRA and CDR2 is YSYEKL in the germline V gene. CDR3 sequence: CVSSQVLELSYTF. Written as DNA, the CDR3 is TGCGTCAGCAGCCAAGTGTTAGAACTAAGCTACACCTTC.

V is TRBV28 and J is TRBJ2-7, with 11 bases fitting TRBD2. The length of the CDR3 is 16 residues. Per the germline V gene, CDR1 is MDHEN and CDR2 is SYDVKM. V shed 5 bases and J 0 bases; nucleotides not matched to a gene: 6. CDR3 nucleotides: TGTGCCAGCAGTCTTCTAGCGGGAGGCCCCTCCTACGAGCAGTACTTC. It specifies CASSLLAGGPSYEQYF.

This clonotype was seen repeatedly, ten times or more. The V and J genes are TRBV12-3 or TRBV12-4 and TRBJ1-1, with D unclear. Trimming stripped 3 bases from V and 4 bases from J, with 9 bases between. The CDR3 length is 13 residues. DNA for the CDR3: TGTGCCAGCAGTTTTAATCAGGCCACTGAAGCTTTCTTT. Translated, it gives CASSFNQATEAFF.

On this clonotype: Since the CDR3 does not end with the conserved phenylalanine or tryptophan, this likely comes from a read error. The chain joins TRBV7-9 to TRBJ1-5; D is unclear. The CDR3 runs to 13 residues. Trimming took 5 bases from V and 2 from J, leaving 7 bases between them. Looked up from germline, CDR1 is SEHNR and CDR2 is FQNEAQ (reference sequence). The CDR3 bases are TGTGCCAGCAGCCCTCCGGGCAATCAGCCCCAGCATATT. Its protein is CASSPPGNQPQHI.

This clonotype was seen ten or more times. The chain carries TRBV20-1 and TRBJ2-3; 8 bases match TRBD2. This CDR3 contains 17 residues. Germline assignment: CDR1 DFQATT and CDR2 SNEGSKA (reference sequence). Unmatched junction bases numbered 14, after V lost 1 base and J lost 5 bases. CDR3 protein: CSARGESGGLEIDTQYF. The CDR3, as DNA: TGCAGTGCTAGAGGAGAGTCGGGGGGGCTCGAAATAGATACGCAGTATTTT.